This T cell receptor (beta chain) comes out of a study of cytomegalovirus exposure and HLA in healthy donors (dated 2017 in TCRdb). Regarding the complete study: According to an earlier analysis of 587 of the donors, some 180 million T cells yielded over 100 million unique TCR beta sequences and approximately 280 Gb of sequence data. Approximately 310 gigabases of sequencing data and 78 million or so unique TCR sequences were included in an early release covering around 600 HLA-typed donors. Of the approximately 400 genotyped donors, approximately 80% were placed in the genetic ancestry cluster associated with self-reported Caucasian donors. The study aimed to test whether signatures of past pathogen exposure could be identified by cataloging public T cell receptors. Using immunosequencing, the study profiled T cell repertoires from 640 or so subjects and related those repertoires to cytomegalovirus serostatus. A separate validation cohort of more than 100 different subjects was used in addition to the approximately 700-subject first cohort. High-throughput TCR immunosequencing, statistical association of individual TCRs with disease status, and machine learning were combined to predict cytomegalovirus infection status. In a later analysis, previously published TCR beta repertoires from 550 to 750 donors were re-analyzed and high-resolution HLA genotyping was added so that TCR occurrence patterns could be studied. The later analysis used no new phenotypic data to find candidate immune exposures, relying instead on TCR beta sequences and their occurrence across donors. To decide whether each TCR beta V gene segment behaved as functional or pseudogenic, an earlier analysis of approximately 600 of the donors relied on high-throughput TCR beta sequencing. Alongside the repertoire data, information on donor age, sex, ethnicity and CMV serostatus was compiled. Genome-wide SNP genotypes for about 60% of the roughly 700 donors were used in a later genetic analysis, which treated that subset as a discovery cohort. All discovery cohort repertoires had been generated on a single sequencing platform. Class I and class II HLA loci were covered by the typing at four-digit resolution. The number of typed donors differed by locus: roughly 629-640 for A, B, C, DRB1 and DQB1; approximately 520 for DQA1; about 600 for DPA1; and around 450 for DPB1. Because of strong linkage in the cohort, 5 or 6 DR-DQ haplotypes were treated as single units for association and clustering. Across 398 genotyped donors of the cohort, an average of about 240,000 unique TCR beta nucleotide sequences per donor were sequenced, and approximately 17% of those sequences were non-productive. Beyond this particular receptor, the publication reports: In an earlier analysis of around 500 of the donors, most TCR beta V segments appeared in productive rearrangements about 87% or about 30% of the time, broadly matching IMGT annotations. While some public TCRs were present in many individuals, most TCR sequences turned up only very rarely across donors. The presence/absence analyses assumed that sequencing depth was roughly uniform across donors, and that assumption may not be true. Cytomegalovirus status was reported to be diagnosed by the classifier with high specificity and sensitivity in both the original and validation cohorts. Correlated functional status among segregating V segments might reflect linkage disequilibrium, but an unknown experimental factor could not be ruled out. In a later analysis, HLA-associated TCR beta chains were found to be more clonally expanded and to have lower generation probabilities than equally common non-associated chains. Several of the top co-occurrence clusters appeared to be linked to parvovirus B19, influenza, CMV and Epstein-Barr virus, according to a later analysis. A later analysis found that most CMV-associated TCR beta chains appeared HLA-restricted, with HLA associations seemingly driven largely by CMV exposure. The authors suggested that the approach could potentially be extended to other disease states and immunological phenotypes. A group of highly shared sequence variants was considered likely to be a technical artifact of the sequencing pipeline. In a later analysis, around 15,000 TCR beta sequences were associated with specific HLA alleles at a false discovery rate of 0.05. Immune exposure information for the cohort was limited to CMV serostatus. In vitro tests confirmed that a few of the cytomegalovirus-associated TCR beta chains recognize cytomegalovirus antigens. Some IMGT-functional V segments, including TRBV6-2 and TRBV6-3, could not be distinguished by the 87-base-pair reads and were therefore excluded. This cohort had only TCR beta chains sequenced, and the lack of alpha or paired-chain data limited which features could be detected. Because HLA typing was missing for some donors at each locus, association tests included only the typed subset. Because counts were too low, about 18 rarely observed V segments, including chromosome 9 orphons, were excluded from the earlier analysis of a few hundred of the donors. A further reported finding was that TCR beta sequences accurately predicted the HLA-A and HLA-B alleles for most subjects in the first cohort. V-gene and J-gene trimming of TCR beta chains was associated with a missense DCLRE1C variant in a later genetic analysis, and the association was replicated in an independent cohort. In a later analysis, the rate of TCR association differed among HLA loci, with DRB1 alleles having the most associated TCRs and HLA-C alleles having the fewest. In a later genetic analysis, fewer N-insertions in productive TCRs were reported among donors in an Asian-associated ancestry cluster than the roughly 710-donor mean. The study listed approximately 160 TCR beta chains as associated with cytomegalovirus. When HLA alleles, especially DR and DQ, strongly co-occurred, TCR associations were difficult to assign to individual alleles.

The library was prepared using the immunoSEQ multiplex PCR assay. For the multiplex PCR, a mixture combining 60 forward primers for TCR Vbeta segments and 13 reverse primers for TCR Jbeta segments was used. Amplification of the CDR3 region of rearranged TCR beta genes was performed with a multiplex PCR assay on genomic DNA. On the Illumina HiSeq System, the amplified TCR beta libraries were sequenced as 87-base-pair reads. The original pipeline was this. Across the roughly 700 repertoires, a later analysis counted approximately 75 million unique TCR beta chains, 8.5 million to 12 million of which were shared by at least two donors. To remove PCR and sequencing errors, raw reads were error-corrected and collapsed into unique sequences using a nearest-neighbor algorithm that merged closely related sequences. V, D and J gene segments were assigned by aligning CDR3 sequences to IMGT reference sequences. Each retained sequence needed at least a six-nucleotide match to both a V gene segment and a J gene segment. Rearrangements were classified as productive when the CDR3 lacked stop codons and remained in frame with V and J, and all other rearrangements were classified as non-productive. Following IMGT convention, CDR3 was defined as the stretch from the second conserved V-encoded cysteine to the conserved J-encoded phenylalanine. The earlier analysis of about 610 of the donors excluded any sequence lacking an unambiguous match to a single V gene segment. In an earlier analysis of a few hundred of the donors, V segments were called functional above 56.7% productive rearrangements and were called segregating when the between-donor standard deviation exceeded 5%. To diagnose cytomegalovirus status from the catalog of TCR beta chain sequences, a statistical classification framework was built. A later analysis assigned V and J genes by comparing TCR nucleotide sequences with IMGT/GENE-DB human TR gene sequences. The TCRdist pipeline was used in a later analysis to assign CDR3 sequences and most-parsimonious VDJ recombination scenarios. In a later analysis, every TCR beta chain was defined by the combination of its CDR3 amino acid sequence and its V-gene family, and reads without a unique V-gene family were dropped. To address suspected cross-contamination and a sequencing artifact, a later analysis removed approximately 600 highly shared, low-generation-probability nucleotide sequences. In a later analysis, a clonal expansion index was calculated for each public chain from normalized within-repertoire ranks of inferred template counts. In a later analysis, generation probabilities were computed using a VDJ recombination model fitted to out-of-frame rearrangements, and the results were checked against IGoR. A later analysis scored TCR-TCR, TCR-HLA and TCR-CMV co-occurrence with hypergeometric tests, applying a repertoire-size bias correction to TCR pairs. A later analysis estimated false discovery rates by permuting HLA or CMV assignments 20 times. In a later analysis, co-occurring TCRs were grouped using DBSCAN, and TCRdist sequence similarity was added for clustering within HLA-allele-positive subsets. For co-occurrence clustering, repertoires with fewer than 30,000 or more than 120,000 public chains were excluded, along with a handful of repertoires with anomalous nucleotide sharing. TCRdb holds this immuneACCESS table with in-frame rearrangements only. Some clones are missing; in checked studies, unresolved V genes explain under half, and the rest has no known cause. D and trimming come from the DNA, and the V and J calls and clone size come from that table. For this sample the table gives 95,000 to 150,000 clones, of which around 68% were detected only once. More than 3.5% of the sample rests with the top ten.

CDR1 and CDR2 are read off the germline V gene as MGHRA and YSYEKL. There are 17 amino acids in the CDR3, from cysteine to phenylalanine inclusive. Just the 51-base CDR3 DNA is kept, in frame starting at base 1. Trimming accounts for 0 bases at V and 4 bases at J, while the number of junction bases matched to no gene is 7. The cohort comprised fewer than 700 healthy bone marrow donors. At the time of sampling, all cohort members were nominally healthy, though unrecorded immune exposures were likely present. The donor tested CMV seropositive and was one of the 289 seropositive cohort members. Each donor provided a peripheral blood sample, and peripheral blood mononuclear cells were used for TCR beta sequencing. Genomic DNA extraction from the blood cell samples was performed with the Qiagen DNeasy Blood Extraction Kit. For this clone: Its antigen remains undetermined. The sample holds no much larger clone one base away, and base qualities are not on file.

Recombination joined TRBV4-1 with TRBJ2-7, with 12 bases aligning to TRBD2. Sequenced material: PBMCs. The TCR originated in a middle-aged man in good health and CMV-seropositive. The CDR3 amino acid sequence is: CASSQELAGGTLYEQYF. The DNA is TGCGCCAGCAGCCAAGAACTAGCGGGGGGCACCCTTTACGAGCAGTACTTC.